The present entry profiles one T cell receptor beta chain with its context. These data originate in a study of OX40 agonist ivuxolimab in advanced cancers. Trimming shortened V by 0 bases and J by 5 bases, and 10 bases separated the two germline ends. Germline CDR1 and CDR2: WSHSY and SAAADI. The CDR3 has 14 amino acids. Assay: immunoSEQ multiplex PCR; the TCRdb copy retains only in-frame clones and omits some. Found here are more than 9,000 clones, approximately 70% of them singletons; the top ten hold 12%. The chain is built from TRBV10-2 and TRBJ2-5; D perhaps matches TRBD1 (6 bases). The TCR comes from an adult with an advanced solid tumor such as melanoma, head and neck, liver or kidney cancer. The starting material was CD4+ or CD8+ T cells sorted from blood, obtained in a trial of the OX40 agonist ivuxolimab. The CDR3 sequence is CASSESAGVETQYF. CDR3 in DNA: TGCGCCAGCAGTGAGTCTGCAGGGGTGGAGACCCAGTACTTC.